The 7 T cell receptor beta chains listed next were all sequenced from one sample in a study of human T cells and chemical hapten exposure. Time point of the sample: patch test 3, about 24 weeks after DPC sensitization. Treatment indicated: therapeutic diphenylcyclopropenone sensitization with weekly scalp DPC. TCRdb reprocessed the RACE reads via MiXCR and lists one record per CDR3 protein. Of about 170,000 distinct CDR3 sequences in the sample, roughly 26% were seen once. This material consisted of whole blood, taken in connection with sensitization to the hapten diphenylcyclopropenone (DPC). The receptor set was obtained from a young woman with alopecia areata. Some clones in this sample may be carry-over from other donors' samples.

This rearrangement joins TRBV4-3 to TRBJ1-1; D remains ambiguous. Germline V gene lookup returns CDR1 LGHNA and CDR2 YSLEER. The CDR3 is made up of 13 amino acids. V lost 6 bases and J lost 2, with 10 bases in between. CDR3: CASSLDSNTEAFF. The CDR3 nucleotides read TGCGCCAGCAGTCTAGACTCAAACACTGAAGCTTTCTTT.

The gene calls are TRBV7-2 and TRBJ2-1; no reliable D call. Germline-derived CDR1 and CDR2 are SGHTA and FQGNSA. CDR3 length: 15 residues. V was shortened by 3 bases and J by 6 bases, with 15 bases between the two germline ends. CDR3 loop: CASSFRVVGSNEQFF. CDR3 nucleotide sequence: TGTGCCAGCAGCTTTAGGGTCGTGGGGTCCAATGAGCAGTTCTTC.

This clonotype has just a few counts. The rearrangement links TRBV7-9 to TRBJ1-1; D is undetermined. CDR1 and CDR2 from the germline V gene are SEHNR and FQNEAQ (reference sequence). The V end lost 5 bases, the J end lost 0 bases, and 16 bases lay between the germline ends. The CDR3 consists of 16 residues. CDR3: CASSPSAASMNTEAFF. CDR3 sequence (DNA): TGTGCCAGCAGCCCCTCCGCGGCGTCGATGAACACTGAAGCTTTCTTT.

This clonotype was counted only a few times. The gene calls are TRBV7-2 and TRBJ2-5; no clear D. Trimming removed 3 bases at V and 3 bases at J, with 8 bases between. Per the germline V gene, CDR1 is SGHTA and CDR2 is FQGNSA. The CDR3 is 13 amino acids. CDR3 sequence: CASSLNSEETQYF. CDR3 sequence (DNA): TGTGCCAGCAGCTTGAACAGTGAAGAGACCCAGTACTTC.

The rearrangement links TRBV29-1 to TRBJ1-2, with 10 positions matching TRBD1. The V gene's germline CDR1 is SQVTM and CDR2 ANQGSEA. The CDR3 is made up of 12 amino acids. V lost 6 bases and J lost 7; bases outside the gene matches: 5. The CDR3 coding sequence is TGCAGCGTGTCGGGACAGGGGAGTGGCTACACCTTC. It is translated as CSVSGQGSGYTF.

This CDR3 is CASSESLAGTYEQYF. The CDR3 DNA reads as TGTGCCAGCAGTGAGTCACTAGCGGGGACCTACGAGCAGTACTTC. The chain combines TRBV25-1 with TRBJ2-7; TRBD2 aligns across 10 bases. V trimming: 3 bases; J trimming: 2 bases; junction bases outside the gene matches: 4. CDR3 size: 15 residues. Germline CDR1 reads MGHDK; CDR2 reads SYGVNS.

In its sample, this clonotype was seen a few times. The chain links TRBV14 to TRBJ2-7; no clear D gene. This CDR3 spans 11 amino acids. Trimming removed 2 bases at V and 7 bases at J, with 6 bases between. CDR1 and CDR2 (germline): SGHDN, FVKESK. The CDR3 is CASSQLSEQYF. In nucleotides, the CDR3 is TGTGCCAGCAGCCAATTGAGTGAGCAGTACTTC. Full variable domain (remainder filled in from reference TRBV14 and TRBJ2-7): EAGVTQFPSHSVIEKGQTVTLRCDPISGHDNLYWYRRVMGKEIKFLLHFVKESKQDESGMPNNRFLAERTGGTYSTLKVQPAELEDSGVYFCASSQLSEQYFGPGTRLTVT.